This T cell receptor beta chain is from a study of OX40 agonist ivuxolimab in advanced cancers. The assay was immunoSEQ multiplex PCR, and TCRdb's table has in-frame clones only and misses some. The top ten hold approximately 1.2% of the sample, which has 45,000 to 55,000 clones, 83% seen once. The CDR3 length is 17 residues. The V and J ends lost 5 bases and 3 bases, in that order; junction bases with no gene match: 11. CDR1 and CDR2 from the germline V gene are LNHDA and SQIVND (reference sequence). Sequences were derived from CD4+ or CD8+ T cells sorted from blood, sampled in a trial of the OX40 agonist ivuxolimab. The V gene is TRBV19, the J gene TRBJ1-1; 11 bases line up with TRBD1. The sequence was collected from an adult with an advanced solid tumor such as melanoma, head and neck, liver or kidney cancer. CDR3 DNA: TGTGCCAGTAGTTCTCGGACAGGGGGCAATAGGGACACTGAAGCTTTCTTT. It translates to CASSSRTGGNRDTEAFF.